A selection of T cell receptor beta chains follows, all from one sample in a study of T cells in Graves' hyperthyroidism and ophthalmopathy. TCRdb recomputed calls from the multiplex PCR reads with MiXCR, one row per CDR3 protein. The profile shows 700,000 to 850,000 distinct CDR3 sequences, 30% to 40% of them singletons. Specimen: blood. The receptors stem from a woman aged 35 to 49 with Graves' hyperthyroidism. The CDR3 runs from the conserved cysteine through the conserved F or W. A D gene is named only where the DNA matches it firmly. Clone size is given for some rows only: seen once, a few or many times, or a class if the clone is expanded.

d_call: TRBD1
clone_size: few
v_call: TRBV7-9
j_call: TRBJ2-6
cdr3_nt: TGTGCCAGCAGCTTTCCCGGACAGGGCTTCAACTCTGGGGCCAACGTCCTGACTTTC
cdr3_aa: CASSFPGQGFNSGANVLTF

d_call: TRBD2
clone_size: .
v_call: TRBV10-3
j_call: TRBJ2-7
cdr3_nt: TGTGCCAGCAGCCCCAGGGAGGGTATTCGTTCCTACGAGCAGTACTTC
cdr3_aa: CASSPREGIRSYEQYF

d_call: TRBD1
clone_size: many
v_call: TRBV7-9
j_call: TRBJ1-4
cdr3_nt: TGTGCCAGCAGCCCGCTGACAGGGACGAATGAAAAACTGTTTTTT
cdr3_aa: CASSPLTGTNEKLFF

d_call: TRBD2
clone_size: many
v_call: TRBV7-2
j_call: TRBJ2-7
cdr3_nt: TGTGCCAGCAGCCCGAATAGCGGGGGGGTCTACGAGCAGTACTTC
cdr3_aa: CASSPNSGGVYEQYF

d_call: .
clone_size: many
v_call: TRBV7-6
j_call: TRBJ1-3
cdr3_nt: TGTGCCAGCAGCTTCGGTAGTGGACGCTCTAAGGGAGGCACCATATATTTT
cdr3_aa: CASSFGSGRSKGGTIYF

d_call: .
clone_size: .
v_call: TRBV7-9
j_call: TRBJ1-3
cdr3_nt: TGTGCCAGCAGCTTCGACGGCTCTGGAAACACCATATATTTT
cdr3_aa: CASSFDGSGNTIYF

d_call: .
clone_size: many
v_call: TRBV7-6
j_call: TRBJ2-2
cdr3_nt: TGTGCCAGCAGCTTAGCAGGGGCCACCGGGGAGCTGTTTTTT
cdr3_aa: CASSLAGATGELFF

d_call: TRBD1
clone_size: .
v_call: TRBV7-8
j_call: TRBJ1-6
cdr3_nt: TGTGCCAGCAGCTTATCCGGGACAGGGAATTCACCCCTCCACTTT
cdr3_aa: CASSLSGTGNSPLHF

d_call: .
clone_size: few
v_call: TRBV18
j_call: TRBJ1-1
cdr3_nt: TGTGCCAGCTCACCAAGTACCGCTGAAGCTTTCTTT
cdr3_aa: CASSPSTAEAFF

d_call: .
clone_size: .
v_call: TRBV7-9
j_call: TRBJ2-5
cdr3_nt: TGTGCCAGCAGCTTAGGGACGGGAGAGAAGACCCAGTACTTC
cdr3_aa: CASSLGTGEKTQYF

d_call: .
clone_size: .
v_call: TRBV20-1
j_call: TRBJ2-1
cdr3_nt: TGCAGTGCCCACAGCCAGCAGGACGGCGATGAGCAGTTCTTC
cdr3_aa: CSAHSQQDGDEQFF

d_call: TRBD2
clone_size: .
v_call: TRBV7-9
j_call: TRBJ2-7
cdr3_nt: TGTGCCAGCAGCTCAACCGGGACTAGCGGGGGTTCCTACGAGCAGTACTTC
cdr3_aa: CASSSTGTSGGSYEQYF

d_call: TRBD1
clone_size: .
v_call: TRBV4-3
j_call: TRBJ2-7
cdr3_nt: TGCGCCACTGCGGACAGGGTGGAGTACGAGCAGTACTTC
cdr3_aa: CATADRVEYEQYF

d_call: .
clone_size: .
v_call: TRBV4-2
j_call: TRBJ1-1
cdr3_nt: TGTGCCAGCAGAGGGAACAACATGAACACTGAAGCTTTCTTT
cdr3_aa: CASRGNNMNTEAFF

d_call: .
clone_size: .
v_call: TRBV5-1
j_call: TRBJ1-1
cdr3_nt: TGCGCCAGCAGCCTGAGACATGAAACTGAAGCTTTCTTT
cdr3_aa: CASSLRHETEAFF

d_call: .
clone_size: .
v_call: TRBV6-1
j_call: TRBJ2-7
cdr3_nt: TGTGCCAGCAGTGAAGCAGCCTACGAGCAGTACTTC
cdr3_aa: CASSEAAYEQYF

d_call: .
clone_size: .
v_call: TRBV12-3/TRBV12-4
j_call: TRBJ1-1
cdr3_nt: TGTGCCAGCAGTTTGGAGGGAATTGAAGCTTTCTTT
cdr3_aa: CASSLEGIEAFF

d_call: TRBD2
clone_size: .
v_call: TRBV6-6
j_call: TRBJ2-5
cdr3_nt: TGTGCCAGCAGTTACACGGGGGGGCCGGGGGAGACCCAGTACTTC
cdr3_aa: CASSYTGGPGETQYF

d_call: TRBD1
clone_size: many
v_call: TRBV15
j_call: TRBJ1-5
cdr3_nt: TGTGCCACCAGCAGACACCTCCACATTGAAGGACAGGGAAATCAGCCCCAGCATTTT
cdr3_aa: CATSRHLHIEGQGNQPQHF

d_call: TRBD1
clone_size: .
v_call: TRBV7-2
j_call: TRBJ1-5
cdr3_nt: TGTGCCAGCAGCACGGGACAGGGGTTGGGCAATCAGCCCCAGCATTTT
cdr3_aa: CASSTGQGLGNQPQHF

d_call: .
clone_size: few
v_call: TRBV7-9
j_call: TRBJ1-1
cdr3_nt: TGTGCCAGCAGCAGGGAAAGTGAAGCTTTCTTT
cdr3_aa: CASSRESEAFF

d_call: .
clone_size: few
v_call: TRBV12-5
j_call: TRBJ2-7
cdr3_nt: TGTGCTAGTGGTTTGGTACACTACGAGCAGTACTTC
cdr3_aa: CASGLVHYEQYF

d_call: .
clone_size: .
v_call: TRBV5-4
j_call: TRBJ2-6
cdr3_nt: TGTGCCAGCAGCCGGGATGGGGGTGGGGCCTACGTCCTGACTTTC
cdr3_aa: CASSRDGGGAYVLTF

d_call: TRBD2
clone_size: few
v_call: TRBV6-5
j_call: TRBJ2-7
cdr3_nt: TGTGCCAGCAGTCCCCCCATGGCGGGGGGGAGCTACGAGCAGTACTTC
cdr3_aa: CASSPPMAGGSYEQYF

d_call: TRBD1
clone_size: .
v_call: TRBV7-2
j_call: TRBJ1-6
cdr3_nt: TGTGCCAGCAGGGGGACAGGTGGCAATTCACCCCTCCACTTT
cdr3_aa: CASRGTGGNSPLHF

d_call: .
clone_size: .
v_call: TRBV7-2
j_call: TRBJ2-7
cdr3_nt: TGTGCCAGCCAAAGAGGGGAAAGGGATGAGCAGTACTTC
cdr3_aa: CASQRGERDEQYF

d_call: TRBD1
clone_size: .
v_call: TRBV13
j_call: TRBJ1-3
cdr3_nt: TGTGCCAGCAGCCTCGGACTCGGGACAGATGGAAACACCATATATTTT
cdr3_aa: CASSLGLGTDGNTIYF

d_call: .
clone_size: few
v_call: TRBV7-9
j_call: TRBJ2-7
cdr3_nt: TGTGCCAGCGGTCAAGGCGCCGGGGAGCAGTACTTC
cdr3_aa: CASGQGAGEQYF

d_call: .
clone_size: .
v_call: TRBV4-3
j_call: TRBJ1-2
cdr3_nt: TGCGCCAGCAGCCAAGATCGAGGGGAGGGCTATGGCTACACCTTC
cdr3_aa: CASSQDRGEGYGYTF

d_call: TRBD2
clone_size: .
v_call: TRBV2
j_call: TRBJ2-7
cdr3_nt: TGTGCCAGCAGCGGGACTAGCGGGAGAAATGAGCAGTACTTC
cdr3_aa: CASSGTSGRNEQYF

d_call: .
clone_size: few
v_call: TRBV5-5
j_call: TRBJ1-2
cdr3_nt: TGTGCCAGCAGCTTTGGACAACCGATTCGTGGCTACACCTTC
cdr3_aa: CASSFGQPIRGYTF

d_call: .
clone_size: .
v_call: TRBV7-2
j_call: TRBJ2-6
cdr3_nt: TGTGCCAGCAGGACGGGACACAACTCTGGGGCCAACGTCCTGACTTTC
cdr3_aa: CASRTGHNSGANVLTF

d_call: .
clone_size: few
v_call: TRBV6-2/TRBV6-3
j_call: TRBJ1-2
cdr3_nt: TGTGCCAGCAGTTACCCGGTGGTAGCTAACTATGGCTACACCTTC
cdr3_aa: CASSYPVVANYGYTF

d_call: TRBD2
clone_size: .
v_call: TRBV7-9
j_call: TRBJ2-3
cdr3_nt: TGTGCCAGCAGCTTTAAAGCGGGATTCACAGATACGCAGTATTTT
cdr3_aa: CASSFKAGFTDTQYF

d_call: .
clone_size: few
v_call: TRBV7-9
j_call: TRBJ1-2
cdr3_nt: TGTGCCAGCAGCCAAGATAGCCCCACCCCTGGGGGCTACACCTTC
cdr3_aa: CASSQDSPTPGGYTF

d_call: .
clone_size: many
v_call: TRBV9
j_call: TRBJ1-3
cdr3_nt: TGTGCCAGCAGCGCGGGACCAGCTGGAAACACCATATATTTT
cdr3_aa: CASSAGPAGNTIYF

d_call: .
clone_size: .
v_call: TRBV13
j_call: TRBJ2-2
cdr3_nt: TGTGCCAGCAACACCGGGACTTACACCGGGGAGCTGTTTTTT
cdr3_aa: CASNTGTYTGELFF

d_call: .
clone_size: .
v_call: TRBV7-9
j_call: TRBJ2-6
cdr3_nt: TGTGCCAGCAGCTTAGATTCGTTCACAGGGGCCAACGTCCTGACTTTC
cdr3_aa: CASSLDSFTGANVLTF

d_call: .
clone_size: .
v_call: TRBV6-5
j_call: TRBJ1-4
cdr3_nt: TGTGCCAGCACCCGGGGCTACTTCGCTGAAAAACTGTTTTTT
cdr3_aa: CASTRGYFAEKLFF

d_call: .
clone_size: .
v_call: TRBV10-3
j_call: TRBJ1-4
cdr3_nt: TGTGCCATCAGTCCCATTCCGGGTGAAAAACTGTTTTTT
cdr3_aa: CAISPIPGEKLFF

d_call: TRBD1
clone_size: many
v_call: TRBV7-7
j_call: TRBJ2-5
cdr3_nt: TGTGCTAGCAGCTCTTGGGACAGGGGGCGAGAGACCCAGTACTTC
cdr3_aa: CASSSWDRGRETQYF

d_call: .
clone_size: many
v_call: TRBV25-1
j_call: TRBJ1-1
cdr3_nt: TGTGCCAGCAGTGTTCAGGACGTTAAACTGGGAGCTTTCTTT
cdr3_aa: CASSVQDVKLGAFF

d_call: .
clone_size: few
v_call: TRBV10-3
j_call: TRBJ1-2
cdr3_nt: TGTGCCATCAGTGCTAGCTATGGCTACACCTTC
cdr3_aa: CAISASYGYTF

d_call: TRBD1
clone_size: .
v_call: TRBV4-1
j_call: TRBJ1-3
cdr3_nt: TGCGCCAGCAGCCAAGGGGACAGGGTCCGGAAATATGGAAACACCATATATTTT
cdr3_aa: CASSQGDRVRKYGNTIYF

d_call: .
clone_size: .
v_call: TRBV7-9
j_call: TRBJ2-7
cdr3_nt: TGTGCCAGCAGCCTCCTCGGGACCCAGGGAACCTACGAGCAGTACTTC
cdr3_aa: CASSLLGTQGTYEQYF

d_call: .
clone_size: few
v_call: TRBV10-2
j_call: TRBJ1-1
cdr3_nt: TGTGCCAGCAGTATAGGACACCGTTGGCCCACTGAAGCTTTCTTT
cdr3_aa: CASSIGHRWPTEAFF

d_call: .
clone_size: .
v_call: TRBV11-2
j_call: TRBJ2-7
cdr3_nt: TGTGCCAGCAGCTCTTTTGCGGGCGCATCCTACGAGCAGTACTTC
cdr3_aa: CASSSFAGASYEQYF

d_call: .
clone_size: .
v_call: TRBV2
j_call: TRBJ1-5
cdr3_nt: TGTGCCAGCAGTACGGGACCCTTGTTTCAGCCCCAGCATTTT
cdr3_aa: CASSTGPLFQPQHF

d_call: .
clone_size: .
v_call: TRBV12-3/TRBV12-4
j_call: TRBJ2-6
cdr3_nt: TGTGCCAGCAGCCCATGGGGGGCCGGCTCTGGGGCCAACGTCCTGACTTTC
cdr3_aa: CASSPWGAGSGANVLTF

d_call: .
clone_size: few
v_call: TRBV29-1
j_call: TRBJ1-1
cdr3_nt: TGCAGCGTTGACGACGGGGCATCCACTGAAGCTTTCTTT
cdr3_aa: CSVDDGASTEAFF

d_call: TRBD2
clone_size: many
v_call: TRBV25-1
j_call: TRBJ2-7
cdr3_nt: TGTGCCAGCAGTGGTAGCGGGAGGTATTACGAGCAGTACTTC
cdr3_aa: CASSGSGRYYEQYF

d_call: TRBD1
clone_size: .
v_call: TRBV9
j_call: TRBJ1-1
cdr3_nt: TGTGCCAGCAGCGCTCGGGACAGGGCTAATGAAGCTTTCTTT
cdr3_aa: CASSARDRANEAFF

d_call: .
clone_size: few
v_call: TRBV24-1
j_call: TRBJ1-5
cdr3_nt: TGTGCCACCAGTGACTACACAGGCAATCAGCCCCAGCATTTT
cdr3_aa: CATSDYTGNQPQHF

d_call: TRBD1
clone_size: .
v_call: TRBV7-9
j_call: TRBJ1-2
cdr3_nt: TGTGCCAGCAGCTTGTTGACAGGGGAGATCTATGGCTACACCTTC
cdr3_aa: CASSLLTGEIYGYTF

d_call: .
clone_size: many
v_call: TRBV28
j_call: TRBJ2-7
cdr3_nt: TGTGCCAGCAGCCCACTTGGGGGGGGCGTCTACGAGCAGTACTTC
cdr3_aa: CASSPLGGGVYEQYF

d_call: .
clone_size: .
v_call: TRBV20-1
j_call: TRBJ2-7
cdr3_nt: TGCAGTGCTAGAGATGGACGGGACGGGGGCTACGAGCAGTACTTC
cdr3_aa: CSARDGRDGGYEQYF

d_call: .
clone_size: .
v_call: TRBV11-3
j_call: TRBJ2-7
cdr3_nt: TGTGCCAGCAGCGCGAGGGTCTACGGGCAGTACTTC
cdr3_aa: CASSARVYGQYF